The 10 T cell receptor beta chains below come from one sample, sequenced in a study of T cells after yellow fever vaccination. Each CDR3 protein gets one entry after TCRdb re-called the 5' RACE reads with MiXCR. Found here are fewer than 350,000 distinct CDR3 sequences, around 3.6% of them singletons; the top ten hold 20% to 30%. The starting material was PBMCs, obtained on the day of the yellow fever booster vaccination. All receptors come from a man aged 18 to 29 who received the YFV17D yellow fever vaccine.

The chain carries TRBV28 and TRBJ2-1; 8 positions match TRBD2. CDR1 is MDHEN and CDR2 is SYDVKM in the germline V gene. The length of the CDR3 is 15 residues. V gave up 3 bases and J gave up 7 bases; unmatched junction bases: 8. This chain's CDR3 is CASSLGASGGNEQFF. CDR3 DNA sequence: TGTGCCAGCAGTTTGGGGGCCTCGGGAGGGAATGAGCAGTTCTTC.

The chain has TRBV15 and TRBJ1-1, with unresolved D. CDR3 length: 13 residues. Germline V gene sequence: CDR1 LNHNV, CDR2 YYDKDF (reference sequence). Trimming stripped 4 bases from V and 3 bases from J, with 9 bases between. CDR3 sequence reads: CATSMKTYTEAFF. The CDR3 region has the DNA TGTGCCACCAGCATGAAAACCTACACTGAAGCTTTCTTT. The variable domain in full, with the rest retrieved from reference TRBV15 and TRBJ1-1, is DAMVIQNPRYQVTQFGKPVTLSCSQTLNHNVMYWYQQKSSQAPKLLFHYYDKDFNNEADTPDNFQSRRPNTSFCFLDIRSPGLGDTAMYLCATSMKTYTEAFFGQGTRLTVV.

This clonotype was detected ten times or more. The CDR3 DNA reads as TGTGCCAGCAGCTGCCGTGGGGACTTCAACACAGATACGCAGTATTTT. It encodes CASSCRGDFNTDTQYF. This sequence joins TRBV7-9 and TRBJ2-3, with a tentative D call TRBD2 (6 bases). Germline lookup yields CDR1 SEHNR and CDR2 FQNEAQ (reference sequence). The CDR3 is 16 amino acids. Trimming left V 4 bases short and J 2 bases short, with 16 bases between. The whole variable domain, remainder taken from reference TRBV7-9 and TRBJ2-3, is DTGVSQNPRHKITKRGQNVTFRCDPISEHNRLYWYRQTLGQGPEFLTYFQNEAQLEKSRLLSDRFSAERPKGSFSTLEIQRTEQGDSAMYLCASSCRGDFNTDTQYFGPGTRLTVL.

This clonotype came up many times. This sequence joins TRBV28 and TRBJ1-5, with no clear D. The CDR3 consists of 14 residues. Trimming left V 9 bases short and J 1 base short, with 13 bases between. Germline values: CDR1 MDHEN, CDR2 SYDVKM. The CDR3 is CASMPSFSNQPQHF. The CDR3 DNA reads TGTGCCAGTATGCCGAGTTTCAGCAATCAGCCCCAGCATTTT.

This clonotype came up many times. The chain combines TRBV5-1 with TRBJ2-3, with 9 positions matching TRBD2. The V gene end was trimmed by 0 bases and the J gene end by 2 bases; junction bases not matched to a gene: 7. CDR1 and CDR2 (germline): SGHRS, YFSETQ. The CDR3 totals 17 residues. Here the CDR3 reads CASSLVSSGEATDTQYF. CDR3 bases: TGCGCCAGCAGCTTGGTGTCTAGCGGGGAGGCCACAGATACGCAGTATTTT.

The J gene is TRBJ1-5, the V gene TRBV20-1; tentatively, D is TRBD1 (6 bases). This CDR3 spans 14 amino acids. Germline values: CDR1 DFQATT, CDR2 SNEGSKA (reference sequence). Between the trimmed V and J ends, which lost 1 base and 7 bases, there was a span of 14 bases. CDR3 sequence (DNA): TGCAGTGCTAGAGTGGTTGCAGGGGACCAGCCCCAGCATTTT. Translating gives CSARVVAGDQPQHF.

The gene calls are TRBV5-4 and TRBJ1-2; 9 nucleotides agree with TRBD1. The trim removed 4 bases at V and 8 bases at J, leaving 12 bases unmatched. CDR1 and CDR2 from the germline V gene are SGHNT and YYREEE (reference sequence). The CDR3 extends over 15 amino acids. The CDR3 coding sequence is TGTGCCAGCAGCGGGACGGACAGGGGCGAGGGGGGCTACACCTTC. Amino acids: CASSGTDRGEGGYTF.

Ten or more counts support this clonotype. J is TRBJ2-5 and V is TRBV5-1, with 9 nucleotides matching TRBD1. Germline V gives CDR1 SGHRS, CDR2 YFSETQ. V trimming: 1 base; J trimming: 4 bases; junction bases outside the gene matches: 5. This CDR3 spans 15 amino acids. CDR3 loop: CASSLNRGQGETQYF. CDR3 DNA: TGCGCCAGCAGCTTGAACAGGGGGCAGGGAGAGACCCAGTACTTC.

This clonotype was detected ten times or more. The junction shows a germline mismatch at one end, possibly a read error. The chain is built from TRBV4-2 and TRBJ1-1; D remains ambiguous. Germline V gene data show CDR1 as LGHNA and CDR2 as YNFKEQ. The CDR3 sequence is 14 residues long. The CDR3, as DNA: TGTGCCAGCAGCCAAGGCTCGCTCAACACTGAAGCCTTCTTT. Encoded protein: CASSQGSLNTEAFF.

This clonotype was detected ten times or more. The V call is TRBV5-6, the J call TRBJ2-7; 11 bases fit TRBD1. Germline-derived CDR1 and CDR2 are SGHDT and YYEEEE. V lost 4 bases to trimming and J lost 3 bases; unmatched junction nucleotides: 6. This CDR3 contains 15 residues. CDR3 DNA: TGTGCCAGCAGCCCGGACAGGGGGCGTAGCTACGAGCAGTACGTC. This sequence encodes CASSPDRGRSYEQYV.